The 2 T cell receptor beta chains below were found in one sample sequenced in a study of blood T cell repertoires in COVID-19. Clones were sequenced by immunoSEQ multiplex PCR, and TCRdb holds only the in-frame ones, with some missing. The sample lists about 190,000 clones, roughly four fifths seen once, with around 5.5% in the top ten. Sequenced input: peripheral blood. The receptors shown here come from a woman aged 65 to 85 with active or convalescent COVID-19.

The genes are TRBV7-9 and TRBJ2-7; TRBD1 agrees at 8 bases. CDR3 length equals 14 residues. CDR1 is SEHNR and CDR2 is FQNEAQ in the germline V gene (reference sequence). Trimming cost V 2 bases and J 0 bases; bases outside gene matches: 0. This CDR3 reads CASSLTGGSYEQYF. The CDR3 nucleotides read TGTGCCAGCAGCTTAACAGGGGGCTCCTACGAGCAGTACTTC. The full variable domain, its missing parts supplied by reference TRBV7-9 and TRBJ2-7, is DTGVSQNPRHKITKRGQNVTFRCDPISEHNRLYWYRQTLGQGPEFLTYFQNEAQLEKSRLLSDRFSAERPKGSFSTLEIQRTEQGDSAMYLCASSLTGGSYEQYFGPGTRLTVT.

The DNA for the CDR3 is TGTGCCAGCAGCCCACCGGTACTCAGCGGGAGTATTGAGCAGTTCTTC. It specifies CASSPPVLSGSIEQFF. J is TRBJ2-1 and V is TRBV5-4; 8 nucleotides agree with TRBD2. Germline V gives CDR1 SGHNT, CDR2 YYREEE (reference sequence). Trimming took 4 bases from V and 9 from J; bases not matched to a gene: 15. The CDR3 is 16 residues long.